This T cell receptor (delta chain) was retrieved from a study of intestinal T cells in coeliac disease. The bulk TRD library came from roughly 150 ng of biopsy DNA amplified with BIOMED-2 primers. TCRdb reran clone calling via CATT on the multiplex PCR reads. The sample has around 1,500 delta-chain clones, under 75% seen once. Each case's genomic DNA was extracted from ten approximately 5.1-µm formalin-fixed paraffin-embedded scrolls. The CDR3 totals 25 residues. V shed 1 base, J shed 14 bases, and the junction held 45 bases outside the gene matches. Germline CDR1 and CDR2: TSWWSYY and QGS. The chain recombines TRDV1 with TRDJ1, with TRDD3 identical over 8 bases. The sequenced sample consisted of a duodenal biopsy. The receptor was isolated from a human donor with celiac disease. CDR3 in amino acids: CALGERSSLTWGIAPVFPGTDKRIF. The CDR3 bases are TGTGCTCTTGGGGAACGGTCTTCCCTCACGTGGGGGATCGCCCCGGTTTTCCCCGGCACCGATAAAAGAATCTTT.